These 23 T cell receptor beta chains share one sample of origin, sequenced in a study of blood T cell repertoires in COVID-19. Measured with immunoSEQ multiplex PCR; TCRdb has only the in-frame clones, and not every one. The data hold more than 300,000 clones, with 85% to 90% observed a single time. Material: PBMCs or T cells enriched from blood (not recorded which). Receptors originate from a young man who had recovered from COVID-19.

This clone was found once. The gene calls are TRBV7-9 and TRBJ1-2; 7 positions match TRBD1. Trimming at V came to 6 bases and at J to 3 bases, leaving 7 bases not matched to a gene. Germline V gives CDR1 SEHNR, CDR2 FQNEAQ (reference sequence). This CDR3 has 14 amino acids. CDR3 residues: CASSPSRGDYGYTF. The CDR3 DNA sequence: TGTGCCAGCAGTCCTAGCAGGGGGGACTATGGCTACACCTTC.

The chain joins TRBV19 to TRBJ2-7; a possible D gene is TRBD1 (6 bases). Trimming left V 3 bases short and J 9 bases short, with 18 bases between. The CDR3 totals 14 residues. CDR1 and CDR2 (germline): LNHDA, SQIVND (reference sequence). CDR3 nucleotides: TGTGCCAGTAGTATGGTTCCAGGGCAAGGGGGGCAGTACTTC. It translates to CASSMVPGQGGQYF. Combining the CDR3 with reference TRBV19 and TRBJ2-7 gives the whole variable domain DGGITQSPKYLFRKEGQNVTLSCEQNLNHDAMYWYRQDPGQGLRLIYYSQIVNDFQKGDIAEGYSVSREKKESFPLTVTSAQKNPTAFYLCASSMVPGQGGQYFGPGTRLTVT.

On this clone itself: Other DNA sequences from this sample encode an identical CDR3 as well. The chain couples TRBV5-1 to TRBJ1-2; possibly TRBD1 for D (5 bases). V dropped 7 bases and J dropped 0 bases, with 13 bases sitting between them. CDR3 size: 14 residues. Germline CDR1 and CDR2: SGHRS and YFSETQ. CDR3 nucleotides: TGCGCCAGCTCCCCCCAGGGCGCTAACTATGGCTACACCTTC. Amino acids: CASSPQGANYGYTF. The whole variable domain, remainder taken from reference TRBV5-1 and TRBJ1-2, is KAGVTQTPRYLIKTRGQQVTLSCSPISGHRSVSWYQQTPGQGLQFLFEYFSETQRNKGNFPGRFSGRQFSNSRSEMNVSTLELGDSALYLCASSPQGANYGYTFGSGTRLTVV.

The V and J genes are TRBV28 and TRBJ1-6, with 8 positions matching TRBD1. The junction had 2 bases not matched to a gene; V was cut back by 3 bases and J by 7 bases. The germline gives CDR1 MDHEN, CDR2 SYDVKM. This CDR3 region has 14 residues. The CDR3 loop is CASSLTGVNSPLHF. CDR3 bases: TGTGCCAGCAGTTTGACAGGGGTGAATTCACCCCTCCACTTT.

This clone was recorded once. This chain uses TRBV5-4 with TRBJ1-1; 9 bases are a match to TRBD1. Unmatched junction bases numbered 5, after V lost 3 bases and J lost 11 bases. Germline V gene sequence: CDR1 SGHNT, CDR2 YYREEE (reference sequence). CDR3 length: 12 residues. CDR3 nucleotide sequence: TGTGCCAGCAGCTCGGACAGGGGAAACGCTTTCTTT. Its protein product is CASSSDRGNAFF. Full variable domain (outside the CDR3, taken from reference TRBV5-4 and TRBJ1-1): ETGVTQSPTHLIKTRGQQVTLRCSSQSGHNTVSWYQQALGQGPQFIFQYYREEENGRGNFPPRFSGLQFPNYSSELNVNALELDDSALYLCASSSDRGNAFFGQGTRLTVV.

The chain carries TRBV19 and TRBJ1-5; the D is unclear. V gave up 1 base and J gave up 2 bases, with 6 bases separating them. Germline V gene data show CDR1 as LNHDA and CDR2 as SQIVND (reference sequence). CDR3 size: 14 residues. Here the CDR3 reads CASSIGPGNQPQHF. DNA for the CDR3: TGTGCCAGTAGTATAGGGCCAGGCAATCAGCCCCAGCATTTT.

The chain is built from TRBV5-1 and TRBJ2-7; D remains unclear. Trimming stripped 0 bases from V and 5 bases from J, with 9 bases between. This CDR3 has 13 amino acids. Germline CDR1 and CDR2: SGHRS and YFSETQ. This chain's CDR3 is CASSLGQDHEQYF. The CDR3 bases are TGCGCCAGCAGCTTGGGGCAGGATCACGAGCAGTACTTC.

The rearrangement joins TRBV5-4 to TRBJ2-3; TRBD2 matches at 9 bases. The CDR3 length is 15 residues. CDR1 is SGHNT, CDR2 YYREEE, per germline (reference sequence). The trim removed 4 bases at V and 4 bases at J, leaving 7 bases unmatched. CDR3 in amino acids: CASSRIAGEADTQYF. The CDR3 DNA reads TGTGCCAGCAGCCGAATAGCGGGAGAAGCAGATACGCAGTATTTT.

This clone appeared once. The chain couples TRBV10-3 to TRBJ2-7, with 11 bases fitting TRBD1. The V gene end was trimmed by 7 bases and the J gene end by 3 bases; junction bases not matched to a gene: 11. The CDR3 has 16 amino acids. CDR1 is ENHRY and CDR2 is SYGVKD in the germline V gene. CDR3 sequence: CAITLGQGAMGYEQYF. CDR3 nucleotides: TGTGCCATCACTCTCGGACAGGGGGCGATGGGCTACGAGCAGTACTTC.

This chain links TRBV28 with TRBJ1-1, with D perhaps TRBD1 (5 bases). This CDR3 region has 13 residues. V gave up 7 bases and J gave up 11 bases, with 20 bases separating them. The germline V gene has CDR1 MDHEN and CDR2 SYDVKM. CDR3 nucleotide sequence: TGTGCCAGCACCCCAGGGAAAACCCTAGGGGCTTTCTTT. Protein product: CASTPGKTLGAFF.

V usage is TRBV10-2 and J usage is TRBJ1-2; the match to TRBD1 covers 7 bases. Germline V CDR1 and CDR2: WSHSY, SAAADI. CDR3 length: 13 amino acids. V shed 4 bases, J shed 3 bases, and the junction held 2 bases outside the gene matches. The CDR3 region is CASSATGDYGYTF. CDR3 nucleotides: TGCGCCAGCAGTGCCACAGGGGACTATGGCTACACCTTC.

Worth noting for this clone: One end of the junction fails to match germline, which may point to a read error. The chain has TRBV2 and TRBJ1-4, with unresolved D. This CDR3 is 15 amino acids long. Per the germline V gene, CDR1 is SNHLY and CDR2 is FYNNEI. CDR3 DNA sequence: TGTGTCAGCCACCGTCAGATGGCAACTAATGAAAAACTGTTTTTT. Its translation: CVSHRQMATNEKLFF.

The chain is built from TRBV2 and TRBJ1-4; tentatively, D is TRBD1 (5 bases). Deletions cut 2 bases from V and 8 bases from J, with 15 bases between. The CDR3 runs to 15 residues. Per germline, CDR1 SNHLY and CDR2 FYNNEI. As DNA, the CDR3 is TGTGCCAGCAGTGAAATTCAGGGTCCCATGGAAAAACTGTTTTTT. As protein: CASSEIQGPMEKLFF.

The chain couples TRBV4-1 to TRBJ2-7; 7 bases align to TRBD2. The CDR3 runs to 16 residues. V was pared by 5 bases and J by 3 bases, with 13 bases of the junction left unmatched. The germline gives CDR1 MGHRA, CDR2 YSYEKL. The CDR3 sequence: CASSSTLSGSFYEQYF. In DNA, the CDR3 is TGCGCCAGCAGCTCGACCCTTAGCGGGTCGTTCTACGAGCAGTACTTC.

This sequence joins TRBV28 and TRBJ1-6, with TRBD1 matching over 9 bases. Germline V gene data show CDR1 as MDHEN and CDR2 as SYDVKM. The CDR3 consists of 16 residues. V gave up 8 bases and J gave up 5 bases; unmatched junction bases: 10. The CDR3 spells CASLIGTGLNNSPLHF. The CDR3 DNA reads as TGTGCCAGCCTGATCGGGACAGGGTTAAATAATTCACCCCTCCACTTT.

This rearrangement joins TRBV6-5 to TRBJ2-1; D remains unclear. The V and J ends lost 10 bases and 8 bases respectively, with 18 bases between them. This CDR3 comprises 13 residues. Germline V gene sequence: CDR1 MNHEY, CDR2 SVGAGI. CDR3 DNA: TGTGCCATTGGCCCCCAGGTTACCCATGAGCAGTTCTTC. This codes for CAIGPQVTHEQFF.

The V and J genes are TRBV9 and TRBJ1-1; D gene unclear. Trimming took off 4 bases at V and 6 bases at J, with 16 bases between the two ends. This CDR3 region has 14 residues. In germline, CDR1 is SGDLS, CDR2 YYNGEE. The DNA of the CDR3 is TGTGCCAGCAGCTACCGTCGGGGTCGGGCTGAAGCTTTCTTT. Translating it yields CASSYRRGRAEAFF.

A single count supports this clone. The V call is TRBV7-9, the J call TRBJ1-1; the match to TRBD1 covers 9 bases. The V segment lost 1 base and the J segment 1 base; nucleotides outside the gene matches: 10. This CDR3 has 18 amino acids. The V gene's germline CDR1 is SEHNR and CDR2 FQNEAQ (reference sequence). Written as DNA, the CDR3 is TGTGCCAGCAGCTTAGAGCGGACAGGGGTGACTCGGAACACTGAAGCTTTCTTT. Protein: CASSLERTGVTRNTEAFF. Full variable domain (rest looked up from reference TRBV7-9 and TRBJ1-1): DTGVSQNPRHKITKRGQNVTFRCDPISEHNRLYWYRQTLGQGPEFLTYFQNEAQLEKSRLLSDRFSAERPKGSFSTLEIQRTEQGDSAMYLCASSLERTGVTRNTEAFFGQGTRLTVV.

This chain uses TRBV6-5 with TRBJ1-1; D not resolved. The germline gives CDR1 MNHEY, CDR2 SVGAGI. This CDR3 has 14 amino acids. V gave up 2 bases and J gave up 4 bases, with 11 bases separating them. CDR3 DNA: TGTGCCAGCAGTTACAGGGATGAGGGCACTGAAGCTTTCTTT. This sequence encodes CASSYRDEGTEAFF.

The J gene is TRBJ2-3, the V gene TRBV19; 7 nucleotides align to TRBD2. CDR3 length equals 14 residues. J lost 2 bases, V lost 8 bases, and 7 bases had no gene match. Germline CDR1 is LNHDA and CDR2 is SQIVND (reference sequence). The CDR3 region is CASSQRGDTDTQYF. Written as DNA, the CDR3 is TGTGCCAGTTCTCAGCGGGGCGACACAGATACGCAGTATTTT.

The rearrangement uses TRBV5-1 and TRBJ2-7, with a possible D match to TRBD1 (5 bases). The germline V gene has CDR1 SGHRS and CDR2 YFSETQ. CDR3 length: 16 residues. The V gene lost 0 bases and the J gene lost 0 bases, with 13 bases spanning the gap. The CDR3 region is CASSLGTDSSSYEQYF. As DNA, the CDR3 is TGCGCCAGCAGCTTGGGAACCGACAGTAGCTCCTACGAGCAGTACTTC.

V usage is TRBV21-1 and J usage is TRBJ1-2; the table's D call TRBD1 went unverified against the DNA. TRBV21-1 is listed as a pseudogene. This CDR3 is built from 16 residues. This CDR3 reads CASSKGRGGLPSGYTF. The DNA of the CDR3 is TGTGCCAGCAGCAAAGGCCGTGGGGGCCTCCCATCCGGCTACACCTTC.

The rearrangement joins TRBV3-1 (or the pseudogene TRBV3-2) to TRBJ2-7; 12 positions agree with TRBD2. Germline V gene sequence: CDR1 LGHDT, CDR2 YNNKEL (reference sequence). The J segment lost 5 bases and the V segment lost 3 bases, leaving 5 bases of the junction unmatched. This CDR3 has 15 residues. CDR3 loop: CASSQEWTSGNEQYF. DNA of the CDR3: TGTGCCAGCAGCCAGGAATGGACTAGCGGGAACGAGCAGTACTTC.